This T cell receptor (beta chain) was identified in a study of blood T cells in healthy people across ages. For the second PCR, which ran for about 6 to 11 cycles, a sample-barcoded 5' primer and a J-beta primer mix were used. Each CDR3 protein gets one entry after TCRdb re-called the 5' RACE reads with MiXCR. There are around 1,700,000 distinct CDR3 sequences in the sample; 25% to 30% occur only once, and 7.7% lies in the top ten. A note on this clonotype: Its antigen is not identified.

Findings and caveats of the study: Not knowing donor CMV status may have confounded expanded clonotype changes. Higher diversity and more naive CD4+ cells were features of long-lived donors, compared to aged donors.

Losses at the gene ends were 1 base for V and 6 bases for J; bases not matched to a gene: 7. The CDR3 extends over 16 amino acids. From germline, CDR1 is LGHDT and CDR2 YNNKEL (reference sequence). Input material: blood. This chain links TRBV3-1 with TRBJ2-1; TRBD2 matches at 9 bases. The receptor's source is a woman in her thirties in good health. As DNA, the CDR3 is TGTGCCAGCAGCCAAGGGTATAGCGGGGGAGGCAATGAGCAGTTCTTC. Its translation is CASSQGYSGGGNEQFF.